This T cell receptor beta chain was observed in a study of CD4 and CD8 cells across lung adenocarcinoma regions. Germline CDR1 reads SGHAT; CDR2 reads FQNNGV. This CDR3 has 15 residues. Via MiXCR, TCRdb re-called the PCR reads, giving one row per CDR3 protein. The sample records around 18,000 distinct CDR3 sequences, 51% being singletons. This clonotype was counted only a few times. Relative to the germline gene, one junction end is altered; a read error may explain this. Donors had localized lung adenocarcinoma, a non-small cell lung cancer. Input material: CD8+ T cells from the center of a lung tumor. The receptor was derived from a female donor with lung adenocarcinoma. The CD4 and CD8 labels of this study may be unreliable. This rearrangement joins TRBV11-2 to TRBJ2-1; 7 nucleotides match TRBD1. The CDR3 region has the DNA TGTGCCAGCAGCATAGACAGGGCTTACTACAATGAGCAGTTCTTC. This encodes CASSIDRAYYNEQFF. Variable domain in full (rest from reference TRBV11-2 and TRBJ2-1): EAGVAQSPRYKIIEKRQSVAFWCNPISGHATLYWYQQILGQGPKLLIQFQNNGVVDDSQLPKDRFSAERLKGVDSTLKIQPAKLEDSAVYLCASSIDRAYYNEQFFGPGTRLTVL.